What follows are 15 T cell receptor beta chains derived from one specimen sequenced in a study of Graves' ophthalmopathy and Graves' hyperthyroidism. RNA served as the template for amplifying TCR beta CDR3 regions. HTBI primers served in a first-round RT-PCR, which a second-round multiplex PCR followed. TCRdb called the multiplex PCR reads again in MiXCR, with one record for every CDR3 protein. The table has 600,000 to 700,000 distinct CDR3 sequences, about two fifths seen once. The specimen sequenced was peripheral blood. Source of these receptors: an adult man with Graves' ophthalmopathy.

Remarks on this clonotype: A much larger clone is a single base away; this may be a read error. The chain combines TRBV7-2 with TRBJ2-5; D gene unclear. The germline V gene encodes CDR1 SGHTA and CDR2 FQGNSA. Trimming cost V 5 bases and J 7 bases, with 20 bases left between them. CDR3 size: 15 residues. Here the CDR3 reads CASSPNAQLLGTQYF. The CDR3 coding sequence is TGTGCCAGCAGCCCCAATGCCCAGCTTTTGGGGACCCAGTACTTC.

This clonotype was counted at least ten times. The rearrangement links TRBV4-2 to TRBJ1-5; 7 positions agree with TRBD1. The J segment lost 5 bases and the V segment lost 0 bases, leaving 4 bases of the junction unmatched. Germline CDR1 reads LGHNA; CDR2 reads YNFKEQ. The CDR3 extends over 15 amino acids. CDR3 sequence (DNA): TGTGCCAGCAGCCAAGATGGAGGGGGCGATCAGCCCCAGCATTTT. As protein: CASSQDGGGDQPQHF.

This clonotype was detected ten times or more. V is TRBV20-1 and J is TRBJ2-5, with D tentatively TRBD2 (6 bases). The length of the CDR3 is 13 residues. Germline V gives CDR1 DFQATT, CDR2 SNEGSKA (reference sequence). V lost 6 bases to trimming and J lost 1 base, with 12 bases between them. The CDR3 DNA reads TGCAGTGCCCCCGGGACTCTCCAAGAGACCCAGTACTTC. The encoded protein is CSAPGTLQETQYF.

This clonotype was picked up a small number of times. The CDR3 sequence is CASSTRRMGQPTGELFF. CDR3 nucleotide sequence: TGTGCCAGCAGCACCCGAAGGATGGGACAGCCAACCGGGGAGCTGTTTTTT. The chain uses TRBV9 and TRBJ2-2; 7 bases are a match to TRBD1. Per germline, CDR1 SGDLS and CDR2 YYNGEE. The CDR3 length is 17 residues. Germline trimming cut 4 bases from V and 5 bases from J; bases unmatched to any gene: 14.

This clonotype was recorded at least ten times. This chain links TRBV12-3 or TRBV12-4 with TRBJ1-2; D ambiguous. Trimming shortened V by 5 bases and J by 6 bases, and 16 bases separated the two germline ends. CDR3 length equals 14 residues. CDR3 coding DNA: TGTGCCAGCAGTGATGGGCTCGAGATCGATGGCTACACCTTC. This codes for CASSDGLEIDGYTF.

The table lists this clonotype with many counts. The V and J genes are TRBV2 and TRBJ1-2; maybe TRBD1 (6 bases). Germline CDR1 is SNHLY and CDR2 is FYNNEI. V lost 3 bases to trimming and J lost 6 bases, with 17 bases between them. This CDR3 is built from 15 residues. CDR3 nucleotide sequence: TGTGCCAGCAGTGATCAAATGGGACAAACAGATGGCTACACCTTC. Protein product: CASSDQMGQTDGYTF.

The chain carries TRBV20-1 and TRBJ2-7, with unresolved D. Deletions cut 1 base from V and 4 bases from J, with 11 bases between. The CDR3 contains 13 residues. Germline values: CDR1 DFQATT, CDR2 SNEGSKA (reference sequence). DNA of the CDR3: TGCAGTGCTAGAGGGCCGCCGAGTTACGAGCAGTACTTC. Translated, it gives CSARGPPSYEQYF.

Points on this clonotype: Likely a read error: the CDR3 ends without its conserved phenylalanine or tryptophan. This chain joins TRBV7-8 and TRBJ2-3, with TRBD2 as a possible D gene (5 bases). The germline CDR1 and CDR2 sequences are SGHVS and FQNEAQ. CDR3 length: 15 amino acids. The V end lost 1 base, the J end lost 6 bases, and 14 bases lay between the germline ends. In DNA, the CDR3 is TGTGCCAGCAGCTTAGGGTCTAGCTTTCGCGATACGCAGTATTGT. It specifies CASSLGSSFRDTQYC.

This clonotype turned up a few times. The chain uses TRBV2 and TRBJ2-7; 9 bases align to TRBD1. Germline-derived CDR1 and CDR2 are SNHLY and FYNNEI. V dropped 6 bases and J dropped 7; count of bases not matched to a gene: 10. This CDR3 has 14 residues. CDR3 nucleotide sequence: TGTGCCAGCAGGGACAGGGGTGGGTCGCGGGAGCAGTACTTC. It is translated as CASRDRGGSREQYF.

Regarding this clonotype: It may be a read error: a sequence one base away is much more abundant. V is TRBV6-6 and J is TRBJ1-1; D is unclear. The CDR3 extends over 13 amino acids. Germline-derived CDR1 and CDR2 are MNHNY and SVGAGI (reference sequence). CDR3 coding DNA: TGTGCCAGCAGATACTCTGGCAGAGCTGAAGCTTTCTTT. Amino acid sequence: CASRYSGRAEAFF.

The DNA of the CDR3 is TGTGCCAGCTCCCCCCCGGGGGCGAAGTACGAGCAGTACTTC. It specifies CASSPPGAKYEQYF. This chain uses TRBV9 with TRBJ2-7; D tentatively fits TRBD1 or TRBD2 (6 bases each). Germline V gene data show CDR1 as SGDLS and CDR2 as YYNGEE. V was pared by 7 bases and J by 4 bases, with 18 bases between. This CDR3 is built from 14 residues.

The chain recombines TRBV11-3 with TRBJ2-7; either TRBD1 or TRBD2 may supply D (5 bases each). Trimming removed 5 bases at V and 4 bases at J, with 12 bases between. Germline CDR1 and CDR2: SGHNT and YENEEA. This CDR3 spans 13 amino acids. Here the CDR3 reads CASSPPGQYEQYF. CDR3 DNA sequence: TGTGCCAGCAGCCCACCGGGGCAATACGAGCAGTACTTC.

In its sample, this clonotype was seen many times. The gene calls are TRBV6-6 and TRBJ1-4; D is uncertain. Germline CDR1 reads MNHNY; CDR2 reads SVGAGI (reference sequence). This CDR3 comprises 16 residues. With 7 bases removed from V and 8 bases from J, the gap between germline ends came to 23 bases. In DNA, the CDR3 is TGTGCCAGCACTAGACTCGTCCGGGGAAAGCGAGAAAAACTGTTTTTT. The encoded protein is CASTRLVRGKREKLFF.

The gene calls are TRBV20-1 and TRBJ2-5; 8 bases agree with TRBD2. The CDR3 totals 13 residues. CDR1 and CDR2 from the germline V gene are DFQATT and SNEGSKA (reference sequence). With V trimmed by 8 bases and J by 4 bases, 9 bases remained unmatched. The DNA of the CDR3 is TGCAGTACCGGGGGGGGGACACGAGAGACCCAGTACTTC. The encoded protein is CSTGGGTRETQYF.

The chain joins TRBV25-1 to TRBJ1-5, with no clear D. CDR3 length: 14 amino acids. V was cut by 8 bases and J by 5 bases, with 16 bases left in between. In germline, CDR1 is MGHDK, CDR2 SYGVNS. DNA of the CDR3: TGTGCCAGCTCACCCACCCCGGGATATCAGCCCCAGCATTTT. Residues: CASSPTPGYQPQHF.